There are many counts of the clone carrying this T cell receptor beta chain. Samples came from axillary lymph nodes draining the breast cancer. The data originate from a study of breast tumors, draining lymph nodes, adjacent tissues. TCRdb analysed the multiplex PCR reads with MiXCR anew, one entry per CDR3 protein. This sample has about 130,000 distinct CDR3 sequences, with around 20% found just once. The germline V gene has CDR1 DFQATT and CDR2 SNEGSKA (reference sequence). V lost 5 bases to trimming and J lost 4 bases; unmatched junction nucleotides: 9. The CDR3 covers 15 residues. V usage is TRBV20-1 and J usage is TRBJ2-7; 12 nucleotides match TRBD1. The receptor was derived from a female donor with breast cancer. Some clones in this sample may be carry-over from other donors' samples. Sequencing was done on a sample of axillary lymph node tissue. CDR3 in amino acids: CSAVPGQGAVYEQYF. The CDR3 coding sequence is TGCAGTGCTGTACCGGGACAGGGGGCAGTTTACGAGCAGTACTTC.